This T cell receptor beta chain was identified during a study of blood T cell repertoires in COVID-19. Authors' methods: The assay estimated nucleated cells by amplifying reference gene primers. Assay used: immunoSEQ multiplex PCR; TCRdb lists only in-frame clones, some missing. That table is the source of V, J and clone size, and D and trimming were worked out from the DNA. The table lists 100,000 to 150,000 clones, about 90% of them singletons. The clonotype originates from a woman between 55 and 75 years old with COVID-19, enrolled during active disease. Sequencing was carried out using peripheral blood.

In DNA, the CDR3 is TGTGCCAGCAGTTCCCTCGGACAGGGGGCTGGCCAGCCCCAGCATTTT. Residues: CASSSLGQGAGQPQHF. This chain uses TRBV28 with TRBJ1-5, with TRBD1 identical over 11 bases. Germline V gives CDR1 MDHEN, CDR2 SYDVKM. V gave up 4 bases and J gave up 7 bases; unmatched junction bases: 9. The CDR3 is 16 residues long.